A selection of T cell receptor beta chains follows, all from one sample in a study of T-cell memory formation after mild COVID-19. TCRdb passed the 5' RACE reads through MiXCR, listing each CDR3 protein once. This table holds about 410,000 distinct CDR3 sequences, approximately 19% found once. The sequenced material came from PBMCs or a T cell subset sorted from them (not recorded which). The receptors shown here come from a man between 18 and 29 years old who had mild COVID-19 (a few samples of this study predate the infection). Cell type and time point are not known. CDR3s include the opening cysteine and the closing phenylalanine or tryptophan. The D gene is left open where the match is weak. The size field is filled for only some rows; it gives once, few, many or a size class.

abundance: .
j_gene: TRBJ2-3
v_gene: TRBV4-2
d_gene: .
CDR3nt: TGTGCCAGCAGCCAGGTTTCGGGGGGCCTTCAGGATACGCAGTATTTT
CDR3aa: CASSQVSGGLQDTQYF

abundance: .
j_gene: TRBJ1-6
v_gene: TRBV14
d_gene: TRBD1
CDR3nt: TGTGCCAGCAGTCGACGGACAGGGGACTCACCCCTCCACTTT
CDR3aa: CASSRRTGDSPLHF

abundance: once
j_gene: TRBJ2-5
v_gene: TRBV27
d_gene: .
CDR3nt: TGTGCCAGCAGTTTATCTGGTGAGGGCAGGGGAGAGACCCAGTACTTC
CDR3aa: CASSLSGEGRGETQYF

abundance: few
j_gene: TRBJ1-1
v_gene: TRBV6-1
d_gene: .
CDR3nt: TGTGCCAGCAGTGAACATACGGGGGTGGTCACTGAAGCTTTCTTT
CDR3aa: CASSEHTGVVTEAFF

abundance: few
j_gene: TRBJ1-4
v_gene: TRBV4-1
d_gene: .
CDR3nt: TGCGCCAGCAGCCCGCCGGGTAGCGGAAAACTGTTTTTT
CDR3aa: CASSPPGSGKLFF

abundance: .
j_gene: TRBJ2-2
v_gene: TRBV18
d_gene: .
CDR3nt: TGTGCCAGCTCACAAGAAACCGGGGAGCTGTTTTTT
CDR3aa: CASSQETGELFF

abundance: .
j_gene: TRBJ2-2
v_gene: TRBV3-1
d_gene: TRBD1
CDR3nt: TGTGCCAGCAGCCAATTGAGGGGGCGCACCGGGGAGCTGTTTTTT
CDR3aa: CASSQLRGRTGELFF

abundance: .
j_gene: TRBJ1-6
v_gene: TRBV14
d_gene: .
CDR3nt: TGTGCCAGCAGCCAAGCGGACGTTAGTAATTCACCCCTCCACTTT
CDR3aa: CASSQADVSNSPLHF

abundance: .
j_gene: TRBJ2-3
v_gene: TRBV4-1
d_gene: TRBD2
CDR3nt: TGCGCCAGCAGCCGGACTAGCGGGGCCGAGAATACGCAGTATTTT
CDR3aa: CASSRTSGAENTQYF

abundance: many
j_gene: TRBJ2-2
v_gene: TRBV4-2
d_gene: TRBD1
CDR3nt: TGTGCCAGCAGCCAAGGTCACAGGGGCGCCGGGGAGCTGTTTTTT
CDR3aa: CASSQGHRGAGELFF

abundance: .
j_gene: TRBJ2-1
v_gene: TRBV11-2
d_gene: .
CDR3nt: TGTGCCAGCAGCCAAGGCCCAGGGGTTTCCTACAATGAGCAGTTCTTC
CDR3aa: CASSQGPGVSYNEQFF

abundance: few
j_gene: TRBJ2-6
v_gene: TRBV7-9
d_gene: .
CDR3nt: TGTGCCAGCAGCTTTCTTCAGGCCTCTGGGGCCAACGTCCTGACTTTC
CDR3aa: CASSFLQASGANVLTF

abundance: .
j_gene: TRBJ1-6
v_gene: TRBV7-2
d_gene: TRBD1
CDR3nt: TGTGCCAGCAGCCTCCGACAGGGGGGTGAGTCACCCCTCCACTTT
CDR3aa: CASSLRQGGESPLHF

abundance: many
j_gene: TRBJ2-1
v_gene: TRBV7-9
d_gene: TRBD2
CDR3nt: TGTGCCAGCAACGGGGGGACCTCCTACAATGAGCAGTTCTTC
CDR3aa: CASNGGTSYNEQFF

abundance: .
j_gene: TRBJ2-5
v_gene: TRBV4-1
d_gene: TRBD1
CDR3nt: TGCGCCAGCAGGGGACAGGGAGGGGAGACCCAGTACTTC
CDR3aa: CASRGQGGETQYF

abundance: .
j_gene: TRBJ1-2
v_gene: TRBV18
d_gene: .
CDR3nt: TGTGCCAGCTCACCATCCGACAGCAACTATGGCTACACCTTC
CDR3aa: CASSPSDSNYGYTF

abundance: .
j_gene: TRBJ2-1
v_gene: TRBV20-1
d_gene: .
CDR3nt: TGCAGTGCTAGCGCCCAACCCCCGGGGGGCACCTACAATGAGCAGTTCTTC
CDR3aa: CSASAQPPGGTYNEQFF

abundance: few
j_gene: TRBJ1-2
v_gene: TRBV7-2
d_gene: .
CDR3nt: TGTGCCAGCAGCTTAGCCCAGGAATATGGCTACACCTTC
CDR3aa: CASSLAQEYGYTF

abundance: few
j_gene: TRBJ2-1
v_gene: TRBV12-3/TRBV12-4
d_gene: TRBD1
CDR3nt: TGTGCCAGCAGACCGGACAGGCAACCTTTAAATGAGCAGTTCTTC
CDR3aa: CASRPDRQPLNEQFF

abundance: many
j_gene: TRBJ2-2
v_gene: TRBV7-3
d_gene: .
CDR3nt: TGTGCCAGCAGTTTAGCTGGGGGTACCGGGGAGCTGTTTTTT
CDR3aa: CASSLAGGTGELFF

abundance: few
j_gene: TRBJ2-3
v_gene: TRBV15
d_gene: .
CDR3nt: TGTGCCACCAGCAGAGGCGAGGGGGGGTGGTATACGCAGTATTTT
CDR3aa: CATSRGEGGWYTQYF

abundance: .
j_gene: TRBJ1-4
v_gene: TRBV4-2
d_gene: .
CDR3nt: TGTGCCAGCAGCCAGGAACGAAAACTGTTTTTT
CDR3aa: CASSQERKLFF

abundance: few
j_gene: TRBJ2-1
v_gene: TRBV7-2
d_gene: TRBD2
CDR3nt: TGTGCCAGCAGCTTAGTTCCCGGGGGGGTTCACAATGAGCAGTTCTTC
CDR3aa: CASSLVPGGVHNEQFF

abundance: .
j_gene: TRBJ2-1
v_gene: TRBV4-1
d_gene: TRBD2
CDR3nt: TGCGCCAGCAGCACGGCGGGGGATACGAATGAGCAGTTCTTC
CDR3aa: CASSTAGDTNEQFF

abundance: few
j_gene: TRBJ2-4
v_gene: TRBV6-2/TRBV6-3
d_gene: .
CDR3nt: TGTGCCAGCAGTTACTTGGGAGCCAAAAACATTCAGTACTTC
CDR3aa: CASSYLGAKNIQYF

abundance: .
j_gene: TRBJ1-5
v_gene: TRBV28
d_gene: .
CDR3nt: TGTGCCAGCAGTTTAAGGGACACCCATCAGCCCCAGCATTTT
CDR3aa: CASSLRDTHQPQHF

abundance: few
j_gene: TRBJ2-2
v_gene: TRBV10-3
d_gene: TRBD1
CDR3nt: TGTGCCATCAGAGGGAGTTTCGGGACAGGCGTCACCGGGGAGCTGTTTTTT
CDR3aa: CAIRGSFGTGVTGELFF

abundance: .
j_gene: TRBJ1-1
v_gene: TRBV5-1
d_gene: .
CDR3nt: TGCGCCAGCAGCTTGAATGGGGTGGCTTCGGCCACTGAAGCTTTCTTT
CDR3aa: CASSLNGVASATEAFF

abundance: few
j_gene: TRBJ2-5
v_gene: TRBV4-3
d_gene: .
CDR3nt: TGCGCCAGCAGCCAAGGGGCCCTAGCAGAAGAGACCCAGTACTTC
CDR3aa: CASSQGALAEETQYF

abundance: few
j_gene: TRBJ2-3
v_gene: TRBV30
d_gene: TRBD2
CDR3nt: TGTGCCTGGAGTAGCGGGGGGCCAGATACGCAGTATTTT
CDR3aa: CAWSSGGPDTQYF

abundance: .
j_gene: TRBJ2-7
v_gene: TRBV6-6
d_gene: .
CDR3nt: TGTGCCAGCAGCCAGGCACCACCTCCGAACGAGCAGTACTTC
CDR3aa: CASSQAPPPNEQYF

abundance: .
j_gene: TRBJ1-5
v_gene: TRBV12-3/TRBV12-4
d_gene: TRBD1
CDR3nt: TGTGCCAGCAGTTTAGAGACAGGGGGTAGTCAGCCCCAGCATTTT
CDR3aa: CASSLETGGSQPQHF

abundance: .
j_gene: TRBJ1-5
v_gene: TRBV6-1
d_gene: .
CDR3nt: TGTGCCAGCAGTGAATGGTCAGGGGAAGGTCAGCCCCAGCATTTT
CDR3aa: CASSEWSGEGQPQHF

abundance: many
j_gene: TRBJ2-7
v_gene: TRBV5-1
d_gene: .
CDR3nt: TGCGCCAGCAGCTTGCTCACCTCCTCCTACGAGCAGTACTTC
CDR3aa: CASSLLTSSYEQYF

abundance: .
j_gene: TRBJ2-5
v_gene: TRBV7-2
d_gene: TRBD2
CDR3nt: TGTGCCAGCAGCCCCCCGACTAGCCCGGCGGAGACCCAGTACTTC
CDR3aa: CASSPPTSPAETQYF

abundance: .
j_gene: TRBJ2-7
v_gene: TRBV9
d_gene: TRBD1
CDR3nt: TGTGCCAGCAGCGAGGACAGGGGAGACTACGAGCAGTACTTC
CDR3aa: CASSEDRGDYEQYF

abundance: many
j_gene: TRBJ2-1
v_gene: TRBV7-2
d_gene: .
CDR3nt: TGTGCCAGCAGCGGAACAGGCCATGAGCAGTTCTTC
CDR3aa: CASSGTGHEQFF

abundance: few
j_gene: TRBJ2-1
v_gene: TRBV6-2/TRBV6-3
d_gene: .
CDR3nt: TGTGCCAGCAGTTACAGGTGGGGGCCATGGAGAGAGCAGTTCTTC
CDR3aa: CASSYRWGPWREQFF

abundance: .
j_gene: TRBJ1-1
v_gene: TRBV5-5
d_gene: .
CDR3nt: TGTGCCAGCAGCCACGTTTTTGGTCCTGAAGCTTTCTTT
CDR3aa: CASSHVFGPEAFF

abundance: .
j_gene: TRBJ1-1
v_gene: TRBV7-2
d_gene: .
CDR3nt: TGTGCCAGCAGCTCGAGCCGTATCGGCACTGAAGCTTTCTTT
CDR3aa: CASSSSRIGTEAFF

abundance: few
j_gene: TRBJ1-5
v_gene: TRBV6-1
d_gene: TRBD1
CDR3nt: TGTGCCAGCCAACAGGGGAACCAGCCCCAGCATTTT
CDR3aa: CASQQGNQPQHF

abundance: few
j_gene: TRBJ1-1
v_gene: TRBV20-1
d_gene: TRBD1
CDR3nt: TGCAGTGTTCGACAGGGGGCTGGAACTGAAGCTTTCTTT
CDR3aa: CSVRQGAGTEAFF

abundance: .
j_gene: TRBJ2-3
v_gene: TRBV25-1
d_gene: .
CDR3nt: TGTGCCAGCACCAGCAGTGGGCTTAGCACAGATACGCAGTATTTT
CDR3aa: CASTSSGLSTDTQYF

abundance: many
j_gene: TRBJ2-7
v_gene: TRBV4-1
d_gene: .
CDR3nt: TGCGCCAGCAGCCAGTGGACCGAAGACTACGAGCAGTACTTC
CDR3aa: CASSQWTEDYEQYF

abundance: few
j_gene: TRBJ2-1
v_gene: TRBV11-2
d_gene: TRBD2
CDR3nt: TGTGCCAGCAGCTCGATCCTAGCGGGGGGTGGGGATGAGCAGTTCTTC
CDR3aa: CASSSILAGGGDEQFF

abundance: few
j_gene: TRBJ1-1
v_gene: TRBV7-9
d_gene: .
CDR3nt: TGTGCCAGCAGCTTCGGGGGAAGGAGCACTGAAGCTTTCTTT
CDR3aa: CASSFGGRSTEAFF

abundance: few
j_gene: TRBJ1-2
v_gene: TRBV29-1
d_gene: TRBD1
CDR3nt: TGCAGCGCCGGAAGGCAGGGGGCTTACTATGGCTACACCTTC
CDR3aa: CSAGRQGAYYGYTF

abundance: few
j_gene: TRBJ2-2
v_gene: TRBV7-7
d_gene: .
CDR3nt: TGTGCCAGCAGCCCCCACTTCTCTCCCGGGGAGCTGTTTTTT
CDR3aa: CASSPHFSPGELFF

abundance: few
j_gene: TRBJ2-7
v_gene: TRBV5-1
d_gene: .
CDR3nt: TGCGCCAGCAAAGAGGGACCGGGCTACGAGCAGTACTTC
CDR3aa: CASKEGPGYEQYF

abundance: .
j_gene: TRBJ1-1
v_gene: TRBV29-1
d_gene: .
CDR3nt: TGCAGCGTACTTGGACAAGCCAACACTGAAGCTTTCTTT
CDR3aa: CSVLGQANTEAFF

abundance: few
j_gene: TRBJ2-3
v_gene: TRBV3-1
d_gene: TRBD2
CDR3nt: TGTGCCAGCACGACGGGACTAGCGCTGGATACGCAGTATTTT
CDR3aa: CASTTGLALDTQYF

abundance: few
j_gene: TRBJ2-7
v_gene: TRBV10-3
d_gene: TRBD2
CDR3nt: TGTGCCATCAGTGAGAGCACTAGCGGGACCTACGAGCAGTACTTC
CDR3aa: CAISESTSGTYEQYF

abundance: .
j_gene: TRBJ2-2
v_gene: TRBV7-9
d_gene: .
CDR3nt: TGTGCCAGCAGCACGACTCAGGGGAGGACCGGGGAGCTGTTTTTT
CDR3aa: CASSTTQGRTGELFF

abundance: few
j_gene: TRBJ1-2
v_gene: TRBV12-3/TRBV12-4
d_gene: TRBD1
CDR3nt: TGTGCCAGCAGACACCGGGACAGGGGGAGTCAAGCTAACTATGGCTACACCTTC
CDR3aa: CASRHRDRGSQANYGYTF

abundance: .
j_gene: TRBJ1-6
v_gene: TRBV21-1
d_gene: .
CDR3nt: TGTGCCAGCAGCAAGCCGAAACAGCATTCACCCCTCCACTTT
CDR3aa: CASSKPKQHSPLHF